What follows are 23 T cell receptor beta chains derived from one specimen sequenced in a study of blood T cell repertoires in COVID-19. Measured with immunoSEQ multiplex PCR; TCRdb has only the in-frame clones, and not every one. The sample has about 200,000 clones, around 85% seen once. The material sequenced was peripheral blood. The receptors were gathered from a man in his 60s with COVID-19, enrolled during active disease.

The genes are TRBV9 and TRBJ2-2, with TRBD2 matching 7 bases. The CDR3 has 14 residues. CDR1 is SGDLS, CDR2 YYNGEE, per germline. The V segment lost 4 bases and the J segment 3 bases; nucleotides outside the gene matches: 3. The CDR3 protein is CASSNREDTGELFF. DNA of the CDR3: TGTGCCAGCAGCAACCGGGAGGACACCGGGGAGCTGTTTTTT.

The rearrangement joins TRBV7-9 to TRBJ2-3; D gene unclear. V was shortened by 4 bases and J by 3 bases, with 17 bases between the two germline ends. The CDR3 spans 16 residues. The germline CDR1 and CDR2 sequences are SEHNR and FQNEAQ (reference sequence). The CDR3 DNA follows: TGTGCCAGCAGCTCCCGTGAAGGAGCCTTAACAGATACGCAGTATTTT. It encodes CASSSREGALTDTQYF.

V gene TRBV6-6 combines with J gene TRBJ1-1; D ambiguous. The CDR3 is 15 amino acids. V was clipped by 5 bases and J by 5 bases, with 18 bases between them. Germline V lookup: CDR1 MNHNY, CDR2 SVGAGI (reference sequence). This CDR3 reads CASSLPSEGRTEAFF. The CDR3, as DNA: TGTGCCAGCAGTCTCCCATCGGAGGGAAGGACTGAAGCTTTCTTT.

This clone has a handful of counts. The V call is TRBV7-9, the J call TRBJ1-4, with D possibly matching TRBD1 (6 bases). Trimming stripped 2 bases from V and 8 bases from J, with 9 bases between. CDR1 SEHNR and CDR2 FQNEAQ come from the germline V gene (reference sequence). This CDR3 contains 13 residues. The CDR3 protein is CASSLPGGEKLFF. The CDR3 DNA follows: TGTGCCAGCAGCTTACCGGGGGGCGAAAAACTGTTTTTT.

This chain uses TRBV18 with TRBJ1-6; D not resolved. Looked up from germline, CDR1 is KGHSH and CDR2 is LQKENI. The CDR3 is 14 residues long. Between the trimmed V and J ends, which lost 4 bases and 2 bases, there was a span of 6 bases. The CDR3 sequence is CASSRATYNSPLHF. CDR3 coding DNA: TGTGCCAGCTCACGGGCAACCTATAATTCACCCCTCCACTTT.

This chain links TRBV5-1 with TRBJ2-3; D might be TRBD2 (6 bases). Trimming left V 0 bases short and J 1 base short, with 15 bases between. The germline V gene has CDR1 SGHRS and CDR2 YFSETQ. The CDR3 extends over 17 amino acids. The CDR3 DNA sequence: TGCGCCAGCAGCTTGGACCCCACGGGGGAAGGCACAGATACGCAGTATTTT. Its translation: CASSLDPTGEGTDTQYF.

The V gene is TRBV27, the J gene TRBJ2-1; tentatively, D is TRBD2 (6 bases). Per the germline V gene, CDR1 is MNHEY and CDR2 is SMNVEV (reference sequence). Trimming pared 7 bases from V and 0 bases from J, leaving 10 bases between. The CDR3 runs to 14 residues. Here the CDR3 reads CASNSGSSYNEQFF. Here the CDR3 DNA reads TGTGCCAGCAATAGCGGAAGCTCCTACAATGAGCAGTTCTTC.

The V gene is TRBV21-1, the J gene TRBJ2-2; the table's D call, TRBD1, was not checked against the DNA. TRBV21-1 is a recognized pseudogene. The CDR3 is 15 amino acids. The CDR3 spells CASSKGQGKTGELFF. As DNA, the CDR3 is TGTGCCAGCAGCAAGGGACAGGGGAAGACCGGGGAGCTGTTTTTT.

This sequence joins TRBV12-2 and TRBJ1-6; the D segment call TRBD1 is taken from the table without a DNA check. TRBV12-2 is reported as a pseudogene. The CDR3 spans 16 residues. This CDR3 reads CASRLNRGGVDSPLHF. The CDR3 bases are TGTGCAAGTCGCTTAAATCGAGGGGGCGTTGATTCACCCCTCCACTTT.

The V and J genes are TRBV19 and TRBJ1-2, with 8 bases fitting TRBD1. The V gene's germline CDR1 is LNHDA and CDR2 SQIVND (reference sequence). With V trimmed by 5 bases and J by 2 bases, 7 bases remained unmatched. CDR3 length: 15 amino acids. The CDR3 sequence is CASSPGQGRNYGYTF. CDR3 nucleotide sequence: TGTGCCAGTAGTCCCGGACAGGGAAGGAACTATGGCTACACCTTC.

The V gene is TRBV19, the J gene TRBJ1-1; D may be TRBD1 (6 bases). V gave up 1 base and J gave up 6 bases, with 9 bases separating them. The CDR3 covers 13 residues. Germline V gene lookup returns CDR1 LNHDA and CDR2 SQIVND (reference sequence). The CDR3 region is CASSIGPGAEAFF. The CDR3 DNA reads as TGTGCCAGTAGTATAGGTCCAGGGGCTGAAGCTTTCTTT.

The chain is built from TRBV7-2 and TRBJ2-7, with 10 bases that match TRBD2. The germline V gene encodes CDR1 SGHTA and CDR2 FQGNSA. V lost 5 bases, J lost 2 bases, and 9 bases stayed unmatched. The CDR3 is made up of 16 amino acids. In DNA, the CDR3 is TGTGCCAGCAGCCTCGGGACTAGCGTCTTAACCTACGAGCAGTACTTC. It codes for CASSLGTSVLTYEQYF.

The V and J genes are TRBV30 and TRBJ1-5, with D possibly TRBD1 on 5 matching bases. Trimming removed 4 bases at V and 4 bases at J, with 11 bases between. CDR3 length equals 13 residues. Germline V gives CDR1 GTSNPN, CDR2 SVGIG (reference sequence). The CDR3 loop reads CAWTGNPNQPQHF. CDR3 nucleotide sequence: TGTGCCTGGACAGGGAACCCTAATCAGCCCCAGCATTTT.

The J gene is TRBJ1-5, the V gene TRBV19, with 8 bases lining up with TRBD1. V was clipped by 5 bases and J by 6 bases; unmatched bases: 9. CDR1 and CDR2 (germline): LNHDA, SQIVND (reference sequence). The CDR3 covers 15 residues. The CDR3 nucleotides are TGTGCCAGTAGTTGGGCGGACAGGGCTTCTCAGCCCCAGCATTTT. It encodes CASSWADRASQPQHF.

The rearrangement uses TRBV6-1 and TRBJ1-3, with D possibly being TRBD1 (5 bases). The germline CDR1 and CDR2 sequences are MNHNS and SASEGT. This CDR3 is 17 amino acids long. With 1 base removed from V and 0 bases from J, the gap between germline ends came to 13 bases. CDR3 residues: CASSEGKGLSSGNTIYF. CDR3 sequence (DNA): TGTGCCAGCAGTGAAGGAAAGGGGCTATCCTCTGGAAACACCATATATTTT.

In its sample, this clone was seen a few times. V usage is TRBV9 and J usage is TRBJ1-5; D remains ambiguous. This CDR3 comprises 15 residues. V lost 4 bases, J lost 7 bases, and 18 bases lay in between. Germline loops: CDR1 SGDLS, CDR2 YYNGEE. CDR3 coding DNA: TGTGCCAGCAGCCCCAAGAGGGCTCGCAGGCAGCCCCAGCATTTT. Translating it yields CASSPKRARRQPQHF. The full variable domain, rest sourced from reference TRBV9 and TRBJ1-5, is DSGVTQTPKHLITATGQRVTLRCSPRSGDLSVYWYQQSLDQGLQFLIQYYNGEERAKGNILERFSAQQFPDLHSELNLSSLELGDSALYFCASSPKRARRQPQHFGDGTRLSIL.

The count of this clone is one. The rearrangement uses TRBV4-3 and TRBJ1-1, with D hard to call. The CDR3 consists of 14 residues. Looked up from germline, CDR1 is LGHNA and CDR2 is YSLEER. Trimming pared 2 bases from V and 1 base from J, leaving 8 bases between. In DNA form, the CDR3 reads TGCGCCAGCAGCCAAAGGGAGAAGAACACTGAAGCTTTCTTT. Translating it yields CASSQREKNTEAFF.

The chain uses TRBV28 and TRBJ2-6; 7 nucleotides match TRBD1. Germline CDR1 and CDR2: MDHEN and SYDVKM. The CDR3 covers 15 residues. Trimming removed 6 bases from V and 0 bases from J; junction bases left unmatched: 2. As DNA, the CDR3 is TGTGCCAGCAGCCCAGGGGGCTCTGGGGCCAACGTCCTGACTTTC. Translated: CASSPGGSGANVLTF.

V gene TRBV30 combines with J gene TRBJ2-7; 7 bases align to TRBD1. The CDR3 is 14 residues long. The germline V gene has CDR1 GTSNPN and CDR2 SVGIG (reference sequence). V shed 0 bases and J 3 bases; nucleotides not matched to a gene: 5. CDR3 DNA: TGTGCCTGGAGTGTAAAACGGACAGGCTACGAGCAGTACTTC. This gives the protein CAWSVKRTGYEQYF. The variable domain in full, with the rest retrieved from reference TRBV30 and TRBJ2-7, is SQTIHQWPATLVQPVGSPLSLECTVEGTSNPNLYWYRQAAGRGLQLLFYSVGIGQISSEVPQNLSASRPQDRQFILSSKKLLLSDSGFYLCAWSVKRTGYEQYFGPGTRLTVT.

This chain uses TRBV5-1 with TRBJ2-7; TRBD2 aligns across 7 bases. This CDR3 has 15 amino acids. V shed 4 bases, J shed 8 bases, and the junction held 15 bases outside the gene matches. From germline, CDR1 is SGHRS and CDR2 YFSETQ. The CDR3 DNA is TGCGCCAGCAGCGTGCTAGCGGAGAGGGCTAAGAAGCAGTACTTC. This translates into CASSVLAERAKKQYF.

V and J are TRBV29-1 and TRBJ1-1; 7 bases fit TRBD1. The J segment lost 5 bases and the V segment lost 8 bases, leaving 5 bases of the junction unmatched. CDR1 SQVTM and CDR2 ANQGSEA come from the germline V gene. This CDR3 comprises 11 residues. The CDR3 here is CSIRQGTEAFF. CDR3 DNA: TGCAGCATCAGACAGGGTACTGAAGCTTTCTTT. The full variable domain, in which reference TRBV29-1 and TRBJ1-1 provide the parts outside the CDR3, is SAVISQKPSRDICQRGTSLTIQCQVDSQVTMMFWYRQQPGQSLTLIATANQGSEATYESGFVIDKFPISRPNLTFSTLTVSNMSPEDSSIYLCSIRQGTEAFFGQGTRLTVV.

In nucleotides, the CDR3 is TGTGCCAGCAGCAAGGACAGCTACGAGCAGTACTTC. It yields the protein CASSKDSYEQYF. The J gene is TRBJ2-7, the V gene TRBV11-2; D may be TRBD1 (6 bases). CDR1 is SGHAT, CDR2 FQNNGV, per germline. The CDR3 is made up of 12 amino acids. Deletions cut 5 bases from V and 3 bases from J, with 8 bases between. Supplemented by reference TRBV11-2 and TRBJ2-7, the full variable domain reads EAGVAQSPRYKIIEKRQSVAFWCNPISGHATLYWYQQILGQGPKLLIQFQNNGVVDDSQLPKDRFSAERLKGVDSTLKIQPAKLEDSAVYLCASSKDSYEQYFGPGTRLTVT.

This chain connects TRBV24-1 to TRBJ2-5, with a possible D match to TRBD2 (7 bases). The CDR3 runs to 15 residues. The germline CDR1 and CDR2 sequences are KGHDR and SFDVKD. Between the trimmed V and J ends, which lost 4 bases and 4 bases, there was a span of 15 bases. The CDR3 DNA is TGTGCCACCAGTGAATCCCCGGGGGGCCGAGAGACCCAGTACTTC. It specifies CATSESPGGRETQYF.